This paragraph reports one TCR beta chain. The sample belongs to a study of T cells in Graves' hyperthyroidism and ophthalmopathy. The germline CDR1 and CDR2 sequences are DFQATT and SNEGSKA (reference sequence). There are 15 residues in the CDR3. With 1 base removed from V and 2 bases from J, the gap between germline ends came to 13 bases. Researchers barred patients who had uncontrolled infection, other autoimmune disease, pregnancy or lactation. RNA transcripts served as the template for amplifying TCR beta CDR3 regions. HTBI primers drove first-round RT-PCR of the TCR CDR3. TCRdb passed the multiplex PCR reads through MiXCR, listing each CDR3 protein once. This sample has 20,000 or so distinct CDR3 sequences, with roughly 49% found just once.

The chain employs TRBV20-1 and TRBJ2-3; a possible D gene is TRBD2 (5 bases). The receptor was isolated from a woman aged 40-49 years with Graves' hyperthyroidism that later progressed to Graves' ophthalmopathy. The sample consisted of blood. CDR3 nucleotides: TGCAGTGCTAGAGTTGAGCGGTGGAACACAGATACGCAGTATTTT. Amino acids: CSARVERWNTDTQYF.